The rows below give T cell receptor beta chains drawn from one sample of a study of T cells after yellow fever vaccination. Each CDR3 protein gets one entry after TCRdb re-called the 5' RACE reads with MiXCR. Of a few hundred thousand distinct CDR3 sequences detected, around 20% appear once; the ten largest clones hold about 18%. The sample in question was PBMCs, obtained before the yellow fever booster vaccination. Receptors were obtained from a young man who received the YFV17D yellow fever vaccine. CDR3s include the opening cysteine and the closing phenylalanine or tryptophan. A D gene is named only where the DNA matches it firmly. Where a row states a size, it is once, few, many or the class of an expanded clone; other rows omit it.

V	size	D	J	CDR3	DNA
TRBV6-2/TRBV6-3	few	NA	TRBJ1-1	CASSALTGYTEAFF	TGTGCCAGCAGTGCACTTACAGGGTACACTGAAGCTTTCTTT
TRBV6-5	NA	NA	TRBJ1-2	CASSRPRAVAYGYTF	TGTGCCAGCAGCCGGCCGAGGGCTGTGGCTTATGGCTACACCTTC
TRBV11-2	NA	NA	TRBJ2-1	CASSLVRGLGYNEQFF	TGTGCCAGCAGCTTAGTCAGGGGACTCGGCTACAATGAGCAGTTCTTC
TRBV18	NA	NA	TRBJ1-1	CASSIGQGDTEAFF	TGTGCCAGCTCGATCGGTCAAGGGGACACTGAAGCTTTCTTT
TRBV6-5	few	TRBD1	TRBJ2-1	CASSRGQGEQFF	TGTGCCAGCAGCCGGGGACAGGGGGAGCAGTTCTTC
TRBV7-9	few	NA	TRBJ1-5	CASSLYGEQPQHF	TGTGCCAGCAGCTTGTACGGGGAACAGCCCCAGCATTTT
TRBV20-1	NA	NA	TRBJ1-1	CSATSRNTEAFF	TGCAGTGCTACGAGCAGGAACACTGAAGCTTTCTTT
TRBV10-3	NA	TRBD1	TRBJ2-1	CAISGDRGDEQFF	TGTGCCATCAGTGGGGACAGGGGTGATGAGCAGTTCTTC
TRBV6-1	many	NA	TRBJ2-5	CASSDPGQGRQETQYF	TGTGCCAGCAGTGATCCGGGGCAGGGGAGGCAAGAGACCCAGTACTTC
TRBV5-1	few	TRBD1	TRBJ2-3	CASSPRDRGNTQYF	TGCGCCAGCAGCCCGAGGGACAGGGGAAATACGCAGTATTTT
TRBV7-3	few	NA	TRBJ2-3	CASRPSGAGTDTQYF	TGTGCCAGCAGACCAAGCGGTGCTGGCACAGATACGCAGTATTTT
TRBV4-1	NA	NA	TRBJ1-1	CACSQGGPNEAFF	TGCGCCTGCAGCCAAGGCGGTCCCAATGAAGCTTTCTTT
TRBV12-3/TRBV12-4	NA	NA	TRBJ1-5	CASTRKISSNQPQHF	TGTGCCAGCACCAGGAAGATCAGTAGCAATCAGCCCCAGCATTTT